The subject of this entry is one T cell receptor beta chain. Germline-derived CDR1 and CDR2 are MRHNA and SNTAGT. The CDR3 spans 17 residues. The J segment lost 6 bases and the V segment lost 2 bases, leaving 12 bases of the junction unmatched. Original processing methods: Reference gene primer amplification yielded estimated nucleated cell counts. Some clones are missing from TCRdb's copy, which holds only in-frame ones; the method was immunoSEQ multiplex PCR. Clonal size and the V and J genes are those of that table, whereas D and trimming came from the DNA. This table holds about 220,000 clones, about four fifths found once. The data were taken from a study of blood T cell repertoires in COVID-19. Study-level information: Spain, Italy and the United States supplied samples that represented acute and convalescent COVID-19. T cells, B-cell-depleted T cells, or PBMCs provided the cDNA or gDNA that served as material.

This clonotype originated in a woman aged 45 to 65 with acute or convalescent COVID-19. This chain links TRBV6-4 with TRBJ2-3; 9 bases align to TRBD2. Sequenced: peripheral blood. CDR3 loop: CASSDGGSGSSGDTQYF. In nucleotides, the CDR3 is TGTGCCAGCAGTGACGGTGGTAGCGGGAGCTCAGGGGATACGCAGTATTTT.